This T cell receptor beta chain was recorded in a study of control samples from healthy donors and cancer patients (TCRdb year 2020). The CDR3 sequence holds 14 residues, the cysteine and phenylalanine included. Solely the CDR3 DNA is kept, with 42 bases framed from the first base. Sequences KGHSH (CDR1) and LQKENI (CDR2) are obtained from the germline V gene. V loses 5 bases at its end and J loses 6 bases; junction bases beyond the gene matches: 6. The library was built by means of the immunoSEQ multiplex PCR assay. What TCRdb holds here is the immuneACCESS table cut down to in-frame rearrangements. Part of the clones is not present; checked against another copy, under half of the missing clones reflect an unresolved V gene, and the others are unexplained. The sample table lists 150,000 or so clones, roughly 94% of them with a count of one. Clones ranked in the top ten supply about 5.6% of the sample.

In the case of this clone: The antigen this receptor binds is unknown. Per-nucleotide qualities are absent, and no much larger clonotype sits a single base away.

This clonotype was sampled from a man between 40 and 49 years old in good health. The rearrangement combines TRBV18 with TRBJ1-5; the central 8 bases match TRBD1. Sequencing was carried out using blood. The bases are TGTGCCAGCTCATCACAGGGGGATGGTCAGCCCCAGCATTTT. Translated, it gives CASSSQGDGQPQHF.